This TCR beta chain was recorded in a study of blood T cell repertoires in COVID-19. For the study at large: The cDNA or gDNA used as material had been derived from T cells, B-cell-depleted T cells, or PBMCs.

V was pared by 6 bases and J by 5 bases, with 15 bases of the junction left unmatched. The CDR3 extends over 16 amino acids. CDR1 KGHSH and CDR2 LQKENI come from the germline V gene. To note about this clone: Other DNA sequences in the sample encode the same CDR3.

Study processing details: The assay estimated nucleated cells by amplifying reference gene primers. The repertoire was sequenced with immunoSEQ multiplex PCR; TCRdb's copy has only in-frame clones and lacks some. V and J calls and clone size come straight from that table; D and trimming were deduced from the DNA. The sample lists roughly 140,000 clones; 87% were seen once. Individuals aged roughly 18 to 100 years were recruited from roughly 23 US areas. The chain carries TRBV18 and TRBJ2-7; 8 bases line up with TRBD1. The TCR was taken from a man between 60 and 75 years old who had recovered from COVID-19. Sequenced: PBMCs or T cells enriched from blood (not recorded which). CDR3 sequence: CASSPSPSGTGNEQYF. The CDR3 DNA reads TGTGCCAGCTCTCCCTCCCCTTCCGGGACAGGAAACGAGCAGTACTTC. The full variable domain, with the rest looked up from reference TRBV18 and TRBJ2-7, is NAGVMQNPRHLVRRRGQEARLRCSPMKGHSHVYWYRQLPEEGLKFMVYLQKENIIDESGMPKERFSAEFPKEGPSILRIQQVVRGDSAAYFCASSPSPSGTGNEQYFGPGTRLTVT.